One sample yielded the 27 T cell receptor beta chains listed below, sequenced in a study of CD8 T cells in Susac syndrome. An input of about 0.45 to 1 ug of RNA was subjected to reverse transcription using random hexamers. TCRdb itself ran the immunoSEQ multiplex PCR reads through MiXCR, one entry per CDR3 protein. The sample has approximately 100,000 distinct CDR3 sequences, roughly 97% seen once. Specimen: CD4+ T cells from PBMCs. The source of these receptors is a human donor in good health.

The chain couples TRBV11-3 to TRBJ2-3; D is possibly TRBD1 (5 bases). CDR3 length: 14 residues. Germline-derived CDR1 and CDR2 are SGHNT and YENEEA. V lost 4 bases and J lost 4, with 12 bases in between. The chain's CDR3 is CASSSRQGPDTQYF. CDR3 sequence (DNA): TGTGCCAGCAGCTCCCGCCAGGGTCCAGATACGCAGTATTTT.

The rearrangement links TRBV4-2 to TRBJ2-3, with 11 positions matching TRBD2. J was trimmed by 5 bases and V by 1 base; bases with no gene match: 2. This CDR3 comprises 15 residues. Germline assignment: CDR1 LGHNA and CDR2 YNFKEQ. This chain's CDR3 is CASSQVLAGGDTQYF. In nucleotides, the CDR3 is TGTGCCAGCAGCCAAGTCCTAGCGGGAGGAGATACGCAGTATTTT.

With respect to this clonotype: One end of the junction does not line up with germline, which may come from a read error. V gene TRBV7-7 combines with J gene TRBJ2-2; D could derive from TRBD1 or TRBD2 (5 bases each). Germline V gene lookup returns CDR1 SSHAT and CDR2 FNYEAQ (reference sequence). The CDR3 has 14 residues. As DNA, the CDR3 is TGTGCTAGCAGCTTAGTGGGACACACCGGGGAGCTGTTTTTT. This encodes CASSLVGHTGELFF.

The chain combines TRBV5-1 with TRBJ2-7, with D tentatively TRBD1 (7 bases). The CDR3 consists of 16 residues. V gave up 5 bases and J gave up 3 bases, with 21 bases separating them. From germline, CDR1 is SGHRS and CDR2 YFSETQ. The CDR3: CASSRTIPTGVYEQYF. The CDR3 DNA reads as TGCGCCAGCAGTCGGACTATACCCACAGGGGTCTACGAGCAGTACTTC.

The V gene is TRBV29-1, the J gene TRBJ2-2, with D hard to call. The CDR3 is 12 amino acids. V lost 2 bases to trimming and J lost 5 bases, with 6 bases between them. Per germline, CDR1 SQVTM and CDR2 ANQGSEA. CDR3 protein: CSVEHDTGELFF. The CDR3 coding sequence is TGCAGCGTTGAACATGATACCGGGGAGCTGTTTTTT.

CDR3 DNA: TGTGCCAGCAGCCCAGACAGGGGGTGGGATGAAAAACTGTTTTTT. Amino acids: CASSPDRGWDEKLFF. V usage is TRBV7-2 and J usage is TRBJ1-4; 9 bases map to TRBD1. CDR1 and CDR2 from the germline V gene are SGHTA and FQGNSA. V lost 5 bases, J lost 6 bases, and 7 bases stayed unmatched. The CDR3 has 15 amino acids.

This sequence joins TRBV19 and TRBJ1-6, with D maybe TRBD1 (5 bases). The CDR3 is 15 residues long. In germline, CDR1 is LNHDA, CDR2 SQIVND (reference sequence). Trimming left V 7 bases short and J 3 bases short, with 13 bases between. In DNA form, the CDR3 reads TGTGCCAGTACCATGGACACGGTCTATAATTCACCCCTCCACTTT. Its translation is CASTMDTVYNSPLHF.

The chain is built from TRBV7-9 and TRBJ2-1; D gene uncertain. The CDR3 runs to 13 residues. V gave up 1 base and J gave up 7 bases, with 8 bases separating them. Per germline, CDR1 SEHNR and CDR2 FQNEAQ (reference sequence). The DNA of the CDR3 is TGTGCCAGCAGCTTAGACAGATCAAATGAGCAGTTCTTC. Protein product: CASSLDRSNEQFF.

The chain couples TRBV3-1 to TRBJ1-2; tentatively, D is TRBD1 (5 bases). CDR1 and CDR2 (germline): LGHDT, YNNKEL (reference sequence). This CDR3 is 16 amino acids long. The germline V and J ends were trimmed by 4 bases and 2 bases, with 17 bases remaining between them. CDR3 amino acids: CASSRTIGAANYGYTF. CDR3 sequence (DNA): TGTGCCAGCAGCCGGACGATAGGGGCCGCAAACTATGGCTACACCTTC. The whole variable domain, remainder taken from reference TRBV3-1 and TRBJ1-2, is DTAVSQTPKYLVTQMGNDKSIKCEQNLGHDTMYWYKQDSKKFLKIMFSYNNKELIINETVPNRFSPKSPDKAHLNLHINSLELGDSAVYFCASSRTIGAANYGYTFGSGTRLTVV.

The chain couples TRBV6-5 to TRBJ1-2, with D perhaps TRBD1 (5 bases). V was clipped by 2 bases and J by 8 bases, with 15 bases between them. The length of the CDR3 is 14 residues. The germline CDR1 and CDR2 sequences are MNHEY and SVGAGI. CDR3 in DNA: TGTGCCAGCAGTTACGGGTCGTCCCGGGGGGGCTACACCTTC. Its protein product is CASSYGSSRGGYTF.

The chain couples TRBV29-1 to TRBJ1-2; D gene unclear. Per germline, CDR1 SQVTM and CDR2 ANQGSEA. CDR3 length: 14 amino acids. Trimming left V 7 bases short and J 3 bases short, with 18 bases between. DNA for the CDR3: TGCAGCGCTCTTTCCTCGGGGAAAGACTATGGCTACACCTTC. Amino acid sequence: CSALSSGKDYGYTF.

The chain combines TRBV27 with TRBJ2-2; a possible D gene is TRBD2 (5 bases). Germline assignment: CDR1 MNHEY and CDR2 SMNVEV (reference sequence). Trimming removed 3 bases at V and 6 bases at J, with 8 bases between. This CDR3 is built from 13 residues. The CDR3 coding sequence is TGTGCCAGCAGTTTCTGGGGAGCCGGGGAGCTGTTTTTT. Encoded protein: CASSFWGAGELFF.

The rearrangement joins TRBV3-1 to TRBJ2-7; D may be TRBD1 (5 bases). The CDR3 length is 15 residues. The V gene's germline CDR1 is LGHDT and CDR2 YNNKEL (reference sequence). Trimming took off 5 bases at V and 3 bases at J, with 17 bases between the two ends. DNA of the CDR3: TGTGCCAGCAGCGAGAGGCAGGGCCAATACTACGAGCAGTACTTC. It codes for CASSERQGQYYEQYF.

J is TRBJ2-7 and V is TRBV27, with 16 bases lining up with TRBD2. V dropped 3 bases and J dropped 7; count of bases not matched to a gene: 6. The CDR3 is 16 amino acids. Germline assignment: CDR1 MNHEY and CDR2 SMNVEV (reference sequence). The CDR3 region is CASSLGLAGGLGEQYF. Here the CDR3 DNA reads TGTGCCAGCAGTTTGGGACTAGCGGGGGGGCTGGGGGAGCAGTACTTC.

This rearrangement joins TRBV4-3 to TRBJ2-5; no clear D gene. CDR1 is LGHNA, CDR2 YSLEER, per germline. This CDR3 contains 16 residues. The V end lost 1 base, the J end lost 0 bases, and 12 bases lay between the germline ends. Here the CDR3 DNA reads TGCGCCAGCAGCCAAGTAGGTCGGGCAAACCAAGAGACCCAGTACTTC. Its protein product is CASSQVGRANQETQYF.

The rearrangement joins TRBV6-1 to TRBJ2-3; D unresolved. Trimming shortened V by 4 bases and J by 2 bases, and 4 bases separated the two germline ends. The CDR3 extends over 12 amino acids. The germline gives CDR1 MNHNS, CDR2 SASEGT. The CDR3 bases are TGTGCCAGCAGTGCCCTCACAGATACGCAGTATTTT. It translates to CASSALTDTQYF.

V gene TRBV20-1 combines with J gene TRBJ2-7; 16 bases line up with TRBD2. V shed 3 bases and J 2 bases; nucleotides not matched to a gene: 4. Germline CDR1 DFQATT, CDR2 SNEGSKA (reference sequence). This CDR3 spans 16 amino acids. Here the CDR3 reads CSARPGTSGRAYEQYF. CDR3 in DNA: TGCAGTGCTAGGCCCGGGACTAGCGGGAGGGCCTACGAGCAGTACTTC.

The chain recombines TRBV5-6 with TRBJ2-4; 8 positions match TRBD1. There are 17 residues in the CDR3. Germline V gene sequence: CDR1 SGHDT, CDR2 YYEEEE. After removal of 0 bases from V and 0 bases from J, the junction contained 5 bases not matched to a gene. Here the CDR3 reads CASSLGTGTIAKNIQYF. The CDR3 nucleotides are TGTGCCAGCAGCTTGGGGACAGGGACCATAGCCAAAAACATTCAGTACTTC.

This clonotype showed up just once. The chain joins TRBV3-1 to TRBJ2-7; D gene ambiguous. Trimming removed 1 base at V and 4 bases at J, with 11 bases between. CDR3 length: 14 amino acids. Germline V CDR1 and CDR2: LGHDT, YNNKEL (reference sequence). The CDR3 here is CASSQGPGLYEQYF. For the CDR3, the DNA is TGTGCCAGCAGCCAAGGTCCTGGCCTATACGAGCAGTACTTC.

CDR3: CASSQRETQYF. In DNA, the CDR3 is TGTGCCAGCAGCCAAAGAGAGACCCAGTACTTC. V and J are TRBV3-1 and TRBJ2-5; D unresolved. The length of the CDR3 is 11 residues. Germline V gene sequence: CDR1 LGHDT, CDR2 YNNKEL (reference sequence). V shed 2 bases and J shed 4 bases, with 2 bases lying between them.

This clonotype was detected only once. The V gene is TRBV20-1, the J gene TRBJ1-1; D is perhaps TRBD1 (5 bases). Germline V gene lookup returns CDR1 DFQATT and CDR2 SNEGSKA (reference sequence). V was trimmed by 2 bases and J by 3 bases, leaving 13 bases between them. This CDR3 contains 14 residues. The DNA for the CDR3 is TGCAGTGCTAGATCCAATCAGGGTTACACTGAAGCTTTCTTT. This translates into CSARSNQGYTEAFF.

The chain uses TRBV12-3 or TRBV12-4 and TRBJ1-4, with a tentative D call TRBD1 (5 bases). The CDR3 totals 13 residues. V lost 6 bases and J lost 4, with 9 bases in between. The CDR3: CASRGLGNEKLFF. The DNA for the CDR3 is TGTGCCAGCAGGGGACTGGGTAATGAAAAACTGTTTTTT.

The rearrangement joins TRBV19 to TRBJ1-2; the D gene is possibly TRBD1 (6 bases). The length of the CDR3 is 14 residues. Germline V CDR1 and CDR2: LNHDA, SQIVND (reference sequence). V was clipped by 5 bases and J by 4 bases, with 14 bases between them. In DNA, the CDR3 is TGTGCCAGTAGTCCACGGACAGCACTCTATGGCTACACCTTC. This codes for CASSPRTALYGYTF.

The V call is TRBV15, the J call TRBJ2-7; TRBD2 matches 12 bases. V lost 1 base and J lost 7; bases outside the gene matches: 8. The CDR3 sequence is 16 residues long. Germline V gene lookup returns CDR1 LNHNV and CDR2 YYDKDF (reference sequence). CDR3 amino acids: CATSRGLAGGPEEQYF. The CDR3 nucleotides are TGTGCCACCAGCAGAGGCCTAGCGGGGGGGCCTGAAGAGCAGTACTTC.

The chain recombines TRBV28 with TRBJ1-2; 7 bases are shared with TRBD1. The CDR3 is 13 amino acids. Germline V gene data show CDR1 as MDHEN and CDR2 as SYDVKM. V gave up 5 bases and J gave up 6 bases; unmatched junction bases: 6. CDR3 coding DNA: TGTGCCAGCAGTCGACAGGGCACGAATGGCTACACCTTC. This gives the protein CASSRQGTNGYTF.

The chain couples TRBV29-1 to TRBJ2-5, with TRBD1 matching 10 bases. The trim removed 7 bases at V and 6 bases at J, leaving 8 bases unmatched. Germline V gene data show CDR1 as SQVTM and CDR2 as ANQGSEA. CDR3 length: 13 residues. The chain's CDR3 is CSARDRGPQTQYF. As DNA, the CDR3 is TGCAGCGCCAGGGACAGGGGCCCCCAGACCCAGTACTTC.

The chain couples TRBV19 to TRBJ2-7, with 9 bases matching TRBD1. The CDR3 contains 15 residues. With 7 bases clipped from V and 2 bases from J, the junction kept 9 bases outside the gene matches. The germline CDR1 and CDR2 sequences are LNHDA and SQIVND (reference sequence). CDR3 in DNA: TGTGCCAGTACCATGGGACAGGGAATCCCCTACGAGCAGTACTTC. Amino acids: CASTMGQGIPYEQYF. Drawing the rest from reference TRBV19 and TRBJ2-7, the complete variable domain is DGGITQSPKYLFRKEGQNVTLSCEQNLNHDAMYWYRQDPGQGLRLIYYSQIVNDFQKGDIAEGYSVSREKKESFPLTVTSAQKNPTAFYLCASTMGQGIPYEQYFGPGTRLTVT.